The rows below give T cell receptor beta chains drawn from one sample of a study of CD8 T cells in ankylosing spondylitis. A single record per CDR3 protein comes from TCRdb applying MiXCR to the 5' RACE reads. The sample holds 250,000 to 300,000 distinct CDR3 sequences, roughly 20% seen once. Material: blood, either unsorted or a sorted T cell fraction (not recorded which). The receptors come from a male donor with ankylosing spondylitis or in good health (not recorded which). The CDR3 runs from the conserved cysteine through the conserved F or W. The D gene is left open where the match is weak. Clone size, where shown, is once, few, many, or a class for clones that have expanded.

CDR3aa: CASSSPAGTSTDTQYF
CDR3nt: TGTGCCAGCAGTTCCCCAGCGGGTACTAGCACAGATACGCAGTATTTT
j_gene: TRBJ2-3
d_gene: NA
v_gene: TRBV12-3/TRBV12-4
abundance: few

CDR3aa: CSATKLAGPDQGTDTQYF
CDR3nt: TGCAGTGCCACCAAACTAGCGGGCCCGGACCAAGGGACAGATACGCAGTATTTT
j_gene: TRBJ2-3
d_gene: TRBD2
v_gene: TRBV20-1
abundance: many

CDR3aa: CASSEGAGTFFTQYF
CDR3nt: TGTGCCAGCAGTGAGGGGGCGGGGACCTTTTTTACGCAGTATTTT
j_gene: TRBJ2-3
d_gene: NA
v_gene: TRBV25-1
abundance: few

CDR3aa: CASSTDYSNQPQHF
CDR3nt: TGTGCCAGCAGTACTGATTATAGCAATCAGCCCCAGCATTTT
j_gene: TRBJ1-5
d_gene: NA
v_gene: TRBV6-4
abundance: NA

CDR3aa: CASSQDYRASGNTIYF
CDR3nt: TGTGCCAGCAGCCAAGATTACAGAGCCTCTGGAAACACCATATATTTT
j_gene: TRBJ1-3
d_gene: NA
v_gene: TRBV3-1
abundance: NA

CDR3aa: CSASPSARAFYNEQFF
CDR3nt: TGCAGTGCTAGTCCTAGCGCGAGGGCCTTCTACAATGAGCAGTTCTTC
j_gene: TRBJ2-1
d_gene: NA
v_gene: TRBV20-1
abundance: few

CDR3aa: CASSLKLAGSSPYNEQFF
CDR3nt: TGTGCCAGCAGCTTGAAGTTAGCGGGATCGTCCCCCTACAATGAGCAGTTCTTC
j_gene: TRBJ2-1
d_gene: TRBD2
v_gene: TRBV5-6
abundance: NA

CDR3aa: CASSHRGQASGVNEQFF
CDR3nt: TGTGCCAGCAGCCACCGGGGTCAGGCTAGCGGGGTGAATGAGCAGTTCTTC
j_gene: TRBJ2-1
d_gene: TRBD2
v_gene: TRBV7-9
abundance: NA

CDR3aa: CSAREGQGAEAFF
CDR3nt: TGCAGTGCTAGAGAGGGGCAGGGCGCTGAAGCTTTCTTT
j_gene: TRBJ1-1
d_gene: NA
v_gene: TRBV20-1
abundance: NA

CDR3aa: CASSLTLNTEAFF
CDR3nt: TGTGCCAGCAGCCTTACCCTGAACACTGAAGCTTTCTTT
j_gene: TRBJ1-1
d_gene: NA
v_gene: TRBV3-1
abundance: NA

CDR3aa: CASSFVGGVPDTQYF
CDR3nt: TGCGCCAGCAGCTTTGTCGGGGGAGTCCCAGATACGCAGTATTTT
j_gene: TRBJ2-3
d_gene: NA
v_gene: TRBV5-1
abundance: NA

CDR3aa: CASSVENAEQFF
CDR3nt: TGCGCCAGCAGCGTGGAGAACGCTGAGCAGTTCTTC
j_gene: TRBJ2-1
d_gene: NA
v_gene: TRBV5-1
abundance: NA

CDR3aa: CASSLQTGMETQYF
CDR3nt: TGCGCCAGCAGCTTACAGACAGGGATGGAGACCCAGTACTTC
j_gene: TRBJ2-5
d_gene: TRBD1
v_gene: TRBV5-1
abundance: many

CDR3aa: CASSPRDSSSYNEQFF
CDR3nt: TGTGCCAGCAGCCCCCGGGACTCTAGCTCCTACAATGAGCAGTTCTTC
j_gene: TRBJ2-1
d_gene: NA
v_gene: TRBV3-1
abundance: NA

CDR3aa: CASSSQTSGKIDTQYF
CDR3nt: TGTGCCAGCAGTTCCCAGACTAGCGGGAAGATAGATACGCAGTATTTT
j_gene: TRBJ2-3
d_gene: TRBD2
v_gene: TRBV28
abundance: few

CDR3aa: CASSFVVGQETQYF
CDR3nt: TGTGCCAGCAGCTTCGTTGTGGGCCAGGAGACCCAGTACTTC
j_gene: TRBJ2-5
d_gene: NA
v_gene: TRBV5-5
abundance: many

CDR3aa: CASSITRQNEQFF
CDR3nt: TGTGCCAGCAGCATAACCAGACAAAATGAGCAGTTCTTC
j_gene: TRBJ2-1
d_gene: NA
v_gene: TRBV7-8
abundance: NA

CDR3aa: CASSRETSGVTDTQYF
CDR3nt: TGCGCCAGCAGCCGAGAGACTAGCGGGGTAACAGATACGCAGTATTTT
j_gene: TRBJ2-3
d_gene: TRBD2
v_gene: TRBV4-1
abundance: NA

CDR3aa: CASRQSGSSYNEQFF
CDR3nt: TGCGCCAGCAGACAGAGCGGGAGCTCCTACAATGAGCAGTTCTTC
j_gene: TRBJ2-1
d_gene: TRBD2
v_gene: TRBV5-1
abundance: few

CDR3aa: CASSERGYYGYTF
CDR3nt: TGTGCCAGCAGCGAAAGGGGATACTATGGCTACACCTTC
j_gene: TRBJ1-2
d_gene: NA
v_gene: TRBV11-2
abundance: few

CDR3aa: CAISDRDYQETQYF
CDR3nt: TGTGCCATCAGTGACCGGGACTACCAAGAGACCCAGTACTTC
j_gene: TRBJ2-5
d_gene: NA
v_gene: TRBV10-3
abundance: many

CDR3aa: CASSYSRGNEKLFF
CDR3nt: TGTGCCAGCAGTTACTCCAGGGGTAATGAAAAACTGTTTTTT
j_gene: TRBJ1-4
d_gene: NA
v_gene: TRBV6-5
abundance: NA

CDR3aa: CATSAVRGGATDTQYF
CDR3nt: TGTGCCACCAGTGCCGTAAGGGGGGGGGCAACAGATACGCAGTATTTT
j_gene: TRBJ2-3
d_gene: NA
v_gene: TRBV24-1
abundance: NA

CDR3aa: CASSELGAQQETQYF
CDR3nt: TGTGCCAGCAGTGAATTGGGGGCGCAGCAAGAGACCCAGTACTTC
j_gene: TRBJ2-5
d_gene: NA
v_gene: TRBV25-1
abundance: NA

CDR3aa: CASSWYRDTHEQFF
CDR3nt: TGCGCCAGCAGCTGGTACCGGGACACACATGAGCAGTTCTTC
j_gene: TRBJ2-1
d_gene: NA
v_gene: TRBV5-1
abundance: NA

CDR3aa: CASSLRTVPRPGELFF
CDR3nt: TGCGCCAGCAGCCTGCGGACAGTCCCTAGGCCCGGGGAGCTGTTTTTT
j_gene: TRBJ2-2
d_gene: NA
v_gene: TRBV5-1
abundance: NA

CDR3aa: CASSLAFRQNTGELFF
CDR3nt: TGTGCCAGCAGCTTGGCCTTTCGACAGAACACCGGGGAGCTGTTTTTT
j_gene: TRBJ2-2
d_gene: NA
v_gene: TRBV5-6
abundance: NA

CDR3aa: CSAADRGALKNIQYF
CDR3nt: TGCAGTGCCGCCGACAGGGGCGCTCTCAAAAACATTCAGTACTTC
j_gene: TRBJ2-4
d_gene: TRBD1
v_gene: TRBV20-1
abundance: NA

CDR3aa: CASKNRAEETQYF
CDR3nt: TGTGCCAGCAAAAACCGGGCTGAAGAGACCCAGTACTTC
j_gene: TRBJ2-5
d_gene: NA
v_gene: TRBV6-1
abundance: few

CDR3aa: CASSQAGWGFQETQYF
CDR3nt: TGCGCCAGCAGCCAAGCGGGATGGGGATTCCAAGAGACCCAGTACTTC
j_gene: TRBJ2-5
d_gene: NA
v_gene: TRBV4-1
abundance: few

CDR3aa: CASSLTGGGGNQPQHF
CDR3nt: TGTGCCAGCAGTTTGACGGGGGGAGGTGGCAATCAGCCCCAGCATTTT
j_gene: TRBJ1-5
d_gene: NA
v_gene: TRBV27
abundance: NA

CDR3aa: CATSRDLAGTDTQYF
CDR3nt: TGTGCCACCAGCAGAGATTTAGCGGGAACAGATACGCAGTATTTT
j_gene: TRBJ2-3
d_gene: TRBD2
v_gene: TRBV15
abundance: NA

CDR3aa: CATSRDVGTGNYGYTF
CDR3nt: TGTGCCACCAGCAGAGATGTCGGGACGGGGAACTATGGCTACACCTTC
j_gene: TRBJ1-2
d_gene: NA
v_gene: TRBV15
abundance: NA

CDR3aa: CSATRGSSGQPQHF
CDR3nt: TGCAGTGCTACTAGGGGGTCTAGCGGTCAGCCCCAGCATTTT
j_gene: TRBJ1-5
d_gene: NA
v_gene: TRBV20-1
abundance: many

CDR3aa: CASSLRQGANYGYTF
CDR3nt: TGCGCCAGCAGCTTAAGACAGGGGGCGAACTATGGCTACACCTTC
j_gene: TRBJ1-2
d_gene: TRBD1
v_gene: TRBV5-1
abundance: many

CDR3aa: CSDETQYF
CDR3nt: TGCAGCGATGAGACCCAGTACTTC
j_gene: TRBJ2-5
d_gene: NA
v_gene: TRBV29-1
abundance: few